A selection of T cell receptor beta chains follows, all from one sample in a study of cytomegalovirus exposure and HLA in healthy donors. Some clones are missing from TCRdb's copy, which holds only in-frame ones; the method was immunoSEQ multiplex PCR. The table lists approximately 140,000 clones, more than 75% of them singletons. Sequencing input: PBMCs. These receptors originate from a male donor in good health and CMV-seronegative. Both conserved end residues are part of each CDR3. D genes are given only for firm matches. Clone sizes are given selectively: once, few, many, or a class where the clone is expanded.

J gene	V gene	D gene	clone size	CDR3 protein	CDR3 DNA
TRBJ2-7	TRBV27	-	-	CASSLEGAPYEQYF	TGTGCCAGCAGTTTAGAGGGTGCCCCCTACGAGCAGTACTTC
TRBJ1-2	TRBV7-9	TRBD1	-	CASSLDRERYGYTF	TGTGCCAGCAGCCTGGACAGGGAACGGTATGGCTACACCTTC
TRBJ2-1	TRBV19	-	-	CASSNPYSEQFF	TGTGCCAGTAGTAATCCCTATAGTGAGCAGTTCTTC
TRBJ1-1	TRBV5-1	TRBD1	-	CASRTTGSNTEAFF	TGCGCCAGCAGAACGACAGGGTCGAACACTGAAGCTTTCTTT
TRBJ2-3	TRBV6-5	-	-	CASGVPAGAMDTQYF	TGTGCCAGCGGGGTCCCGGCTGGGGCCATGGATACGCAGTATTTT
TRBJ1-2	TRBV29-1	TRBD1	-	CSVEDHPGGNGYTF	TGCAGCGTTGAAGATCACCCAGGGGGCAATGGCTACACCTTC
TRBJ2-2	TRBV27	TRBD1	-	CASSLQVTGSTGELFF	TGTGCCAGCAGTTTACAGGTGACAGGGAGCACCGGGGAGCTGTTTTTT
TRBJ2-7	TRBV2	-	-	CASASDSYEQYF	TGTGCCAGCGCTAGCGACTCCTACGAGCAGTACTTC
TRBJ1-3	TRBV5-1	-	-	CASSLAGGNVIYF	TGCGCCAGCAGCTTGGCCGGGGGAAACGTCATATATTTT
TRBJ1-6	TRBV5-6	TRBD1	-	CASSFTGGSPLHF	TGTGCCAGCAGCTTCACAGGGGGTTCACCCCTCCACTTT
TRBJ2-1	TRBV30	TRBD2	-	CAWSVRLAGIENEQFF	TGTGCCTGGAGTGTACGACTAGCGGGGATTGAGAATGAGCAGTTCTTC
TRBJ2-7	TRBV28	-	-	CASSTGTFYEQYF	TGTGCCAGCAGTACCGGGACTTTCTACGAGCAGTACTTC
TRBJ1-2	TRBV7-9	-	-	CASGASRGYTF	TGTGCCAGCGGGGCATCGCGGGGCTACACCTTC
TRBJ2-1	TRBV5-4	-	-	CASSLIPRRVNNEQFF	TGTGCCAGCAGCTTGATTCCCCGCCGGGTTAATAATGAGCAGTTCTTC
TRBJ2-3	TRBV6-5	TRBD2	-	CASSYGRGGTDTQYF	TGTGCCAGCAGTTACGGACGGGGGGGCACAGATACGCAGTATTTT
TRBJ2-7	TRBV21-1	-	-	CASRTAGDEQYF	TGTGCCAGCAGAACCGCGGGCGACGAGCAGTACTTC
TRBJ1-2	TRBV7-9	-	-	CASRWGGGYGYTF	TGTGCCAGCAGATGGGGGGGAGGCTATGGCTACACCTTC
TRBJ1-5	TRBV29-1	TRBD1	-	CSVQGQAGQPQHF	TGCAGCGTCCAGGGACAGGCAGGCCAGCCCCAGCATTTT
TRBJ2-1	TRBV5-1	-	-	CASSPDRRSYNEQFF	TGCGCCAGCAGCCCAGACAGGCGCTCCTACAATGAGCAGTTCTTC
TRBJ2-3	TRBV27	-	few	CASSASIGGDHGDTQYF	TGTGCCAGCAGCGCTTCTATAGGGGGGGACCACGGGGATACGCAGTATTTT
TRBJ1-1	TRBV19	TRBD1	-	CASSWTGVGEAFF	TGTGCCAGTAGTTGGACAGGGGTGGGTGAGGCTTTCTTT
TRBJ2-2	TRBV25-1	-	-	CAPSPGGTPLGTGELFF	TGTGCCCCCAGTCCGGGGGGCACCCCCCTTGGAACCGGGGAGCTGTTTTTT
TRBJ2-1	TRBV6-6	TRBD1	-	CASSNRDRYNEQFF	TGTGCCAGCAGTAACCGGGACAGATACAATGAGCAGTTCTTC